The clone carrying this T cell receptor (beta chain) was seen many times. This sample was included in a study of tumor and adjacent non-tumor tissue in lung cancer. About the research overall: Stage I to III disease affected about ten men and roughly 5 women aged about 31 to 76.

The CDR3 is 18 residues long. Germline V lookup: CDR1 LNHNV, CDR2 YYDKDF (reference sequence). V lost 4 bases, J lost 2 bases, and 6 bases stayed unmatched. TCRbeta libraries were built with three rounds of nested PCR, modified from ARM-PCR. TCRdb passed the multiplex PCR reads through MiXCR, listing each CDR3 protein once. The sample carries 43,000 or so distinct CDR3 sequences, 60% recorded once. The template was RNA from unsorted bulk tissue. The normal lung tissue was taken more than 3 cm from the tumor edge. The sequencing sample was made of distant non-tumor lung tissue. The TCR was taken from a man in his fifties or sixties with non-small cell lung cancer. This rearrangement joins TRBV15 to TRBJ2-1; the match to TRBD2 covers 15 bases. CDR3 sequence: CATSTGTSGRNTYNEQFF. The CDR3 DNA reads TGTGCCACCAGCACCGGGACTAGCGGGAGGAATACCTACAATGAGCAGTTCTTC.